This T cell receptor beta chain was retrieved from a study of blood T cells in healthy people across ages. Study context: Roughly one uniquely barcoded beta molecule per two T cells was captured.

Remarks on this clonotype: The antigen remains unidentified.

Study-level results: When set beside aged donors, long-lived donors presented more naive CD4+ cells and higher diversity. A strong correlation between TCR beta diversity and naive T cell percentage was seen.

The second PCR ran roughly 6 to 11 cycles with a sample-barcoded 5' primer and J-beta primers. TCRdb re-derived calls from the 5' RACE reads in MiXCR, one entry per CDR3 protein. The table records 650,000 to 1,000,000 distinct CDR3 sequences, 35% to 50% of them present only once. Every sample yielded at least 6.5 million isolated PBMCs. The sample comprised blood. This receptor was identified in a man aged 80 or over in good health.

CDR3 amino acids: CSARDTSYNEQFF. The CDR3 DNA sequence: TGCAGTGCTAGAGACACCTCCTACAATGAGCAGTTCTTC. This chain links TRBV20-1 with TRBJ2-1; D call uncertain. Germline V lookup: CDR1 DFQATT, CDR2 SNEGSKA (reference sequence). Trimming took off 0 bases at V and 0 bases at J, with 3 bases between the two ends. The CDR3 sequence is 13 residues long.